These T cell receptor beta chains were read from a single sample in a study of blood T cell repertoires in COVID-19. Profiling relied on immunoSEQ multiplex PCR, and the TCRdb table lists in-frame clones only, not all of them. The top ten clones hold around 6.5% of a sample with 150,000 to 200,000 clones, approximately 90% of them seen once. The sample comprised peripheral blood. The origin of the receptors is a woman older than 75 in a cohort sampled during active or convalescent COVID-19. The CDR3 runs from the conserved cysteine through the conserved F or W. The D gene is left open where the match is weak. Rows give clone size only sometimes, using once, few, many, or a class for an expanded clone.

V gene	J gene	D gene	clone size	CDR3 DNA	CDR3 protein
TRBV3-1/TRBV3-2	TRBJ1-2	TRBD1	NA	TGTGCCAGCAGGCTTGACAGGGGGCCTGGCTACACCTTC	CASRLDRGPGYTF
TRBV20-1	TRBJ1-1	NA	once	TGCAGTGTGAATCAGGTCCCTGAAGCTTTCTTT	CSVNQVPEAFF
TRBV15	TRBJ1-1	NA	NA	TGTGCCACCAGCAGAGACCCACACCCCCAGACTGAAGCTTTCTTT	CATSRDPHPQTEAFF
TRBV20-1	TRBJ1-1	NA	NA	TGCAGTGCTCTCTACACTGAAGCTTTCTTT	CSALYTEAFF
TRBV5-1	TRBJ2-3	TRBD2	few	TGCGCCAGCAGCTGGTGGAGACTAGCGGGGGAAACAGATACGCAGTATTTT	CASSWWRLAGETDTQYF
TRBV4-2	TRBJ2-1	TRBD2	NA	TGTGCCAGCAGCCAGACTAGCGGGAGGGCGTCCTACAATGAGCAGTTCTTC	CASSQTSGRASYNEQFF
TRBV3-1/TRBV3-2	TRBJ2-7	TRBD1	NA	TGTGCCAGCAGCCAAGATCGGCGGGACAGGGGTCTCAAGAGCTCCTACGAGCAGTACTTC	CASSQDRRDRGLKSSYEQYF
TRBV7-2	TRBJ2-5	TRBD2	NA	TGTGCCAGCAGCTTAGTTGTTAGCGGGGGGGCGGAGACCCAGTACTTC	CASSLVVSGGAETQYF
TRBV6-5	TRBJ2-5	NA	NA	TGTGCCAGCGGCCGGGATCCCGCGACCGAGACCCAGTACTTC	CASGRDPATETQYF
TRBV6-2/TRBV6-3	TRBJ2-7	NA	once	TGTGCCAGCAGTTACTCGGCCACCCGGGGTTACGAGCAGTACTTC	CASSYSATRGYEQYF
TRBV6-1	TRBJ2-1	NA	NA	TGTGCCAGCAGCGAAGCCGTCGGGCAGTTCTTC	CASSEAVGQFF
TRBV5-1	TRBJ2-3	TRBD2	NA	TGCGCCAGCAGCCCCCGGGGGGAGTACCGAACAGATACGCAGTATTTT	CASSPRGEYRTDTQYF
TRBV28	TRBJ1-1	NA	once	TGTGCCAGCAGCTCCCGCGGGGGGGCAAGGAACACTGAAGCTTTCTTT	CASSSRGGARNTEAFF
TRBV2	TRBJ1-5	NA	NA	TGTGCCAGCAGTGTGGGTGTTCAGGGAGGACAGCCCCAGCATTTT	CASSVGVQGGQPQHF
TRBV4-2	TRBJ1-6	TRBD1	NA	TGTGCCAGCAGCACCGACAGGGAATCACCCCTCCACTTT	CASSTDRESPLHF
TRBV4-3	TRBJ1-2	NA	once	TGCGCCAGCAGCCAAGATCAAGGGGCGCGAAGTAATGGCTACACCTTC	CASSQDQGARSNGYTF
TRBV29-1	TRBJ1-2	NA	NA	TGCAGCGTTCAAACGGAGGGAGGGGGACGTGGCTACACCTTC	CSVQTEGGGRGYTF
TRBV19	TRBJ2-7	NA	NA	TGTGCCAGTAGTATAGGGTCTGTTGAAGACAACTACGAGCAGTACTTC	CASSIGSVEDNYEQYF
TRBV7-6	TRBJ2-5	NA	NA	TGTGCCAGCAGCAAGGGGGTAGCGGGTGGAGAGACCCAGTACTTC	CASSKGVAGGETQYF
TRBV7-2	TRBJ2-7	NA	NA	TGTGCCAGCAGTTATTCTGCTGAGGCGTACGAGCAGTACTTC	CASSYSAEAYEQYF
TRBV9	TRBJ2-5	TRBD2	once	TGTGCCAGCAGCGTAGAGGGACTAGATGAGACCCAGTACTTC	CASSVEGLDETQYF
TRBV7-8	TRBJ1-5	TRBD1	NA	TGTGCCAGCAGCCCCACAGGGGGCAGGAATCAGCCCCAGCATTTT	CASSPTGGRNQPQHF
TRBV5-6	TRBJ2-7	NA	NA	TGTGCCAGCAGCTTGGTACGGAGCGAGCAGTACTTC	CASSLVRSEQYF
TRBV7-9	TRBJ1-4	TRBD1	NA	TGTGCCAGCAGCCTCTCCGGGACAGGGAATGAAAAACTGTTTTTT	CASSLSGTGNEKLFF
TRBV7-9	TRBJ2-3	TRBD1	NA	TGTGCCAGCAGCTTCCGGGACAGGGTCACAGATACGCAGTATTTT	CASSFRDRVTDTQYF
TRBV11-2	TRBJ2-3	NA	NA	TGTGCCAGCAGCTCCCCCTGGGTCCGGGAAACCACAGATACGCAGTATTTT	CASSSPWVRETTDTQYF
TRBV9	TRBJ2-3	TRBD2	NA	TGTGCCAGCAGCGTCGGACTAGCGGGGGGGCGTACGCAGTATTTT	CASSVGLAGGRTQYF
TRBV5-4	TRBJ1-3	NA	NA	TGTGCCAGCAGCTTTCCCAGTATCTCTGGAAACACCATATATTTT	CASSFPSISGNTIYF